One and the same sample provided the 31 T cell receptor beta chains below, sequenced in a study of blood T cell repertoires in COVID-19. TCRdb's copy holds only in-frame clones and misses some; the assay was immunoSEQ multiplex PCR. The sample carries around 500,000 clones, more than 75% recorded once. Sequences were obtained from PBMCs or T cells enriched from blood (not recorded which). These TCRs come from a woman in her thirties or forties who had recovered from COVID-19.

The chain combines TRBV29-1 with TRBJ1-1, with unresolved D. Germline V gene sequence: CDR1 SQVTM, CDR2 ANQGSEA. This CDR3 spans 13 amino acids. V lost 2 bases, J lost 0 bases, and 7 bases lay in between. In DNA, the CDR3 is TGCAGCGTTGAACTACGCCTGAACACTGAAGCTTTCTTT. As protein: CSVELRLNTEAFF.

This chain joins TRBV6-5 and TRBJ2-5, with 12 bases that match TRBD2. The CDR3 totals 16 residues. V shed 2 bases, J shed 2 bases, and the junction held 3 bases outside the gene matches. Germline CDR1 reads MNHEY; CDR2 reads SVGAGI. The CDR3 DNA follows: TGTGCCAGCAGTTACGGGACTAGCGGGTTACAAGAGACCCAGTACTTC. Its translation is CASSYGTSGLQETQYF.

This clone turned up a few times. This sequence joins TRBV19 and TRBJ1-5, with 7 bases identical to TRBD1. The trim removed 3 bases at V and 6 bases at J, leaving 11 bases unmatched. The CDR3 length is 16 residues. Germline V gene sequence: CDR1 LNHDA, CDR2 SQIVND (reference sequence). CDR3 protein: CASSIGGGTGAQPQHF. CDR3 nucleotide sequence: TGTGCCAGTAGTATCGGGGGTGGAACAGGGGCTCAGCCCCAGCATTTT. Full variable domain (remainder filled in from reference TRBV19 and TRBJ1-5): DGGITQSPKYLFRKEGQNVTLSCEQNLNHDAMYWYRQDPGQGLRLIYYSQIVNDFQKGDIAEGYSVSREKKESFPLTVTSAQKNPTAFYLCASSIGGGTGAQPQHFGDGTRLSIL.

In the case of this clone: Other DNA sequences in the same sample also yield this CDR3. This sequence joins TRBV18 and TRBJ1-1, with 8 bases fitting TRBD1. The CDR3 loop spans 14 amino acids. The germline V gene has CDR1 KGHSH and CDR2 LQKENI. After removal of 6 bases from V and 2 bases from J, the junction contained 5 bases not matched to a gene. The CDR3 DNA reads TGTGCCAGCTCGCCTGACAGGGGTAACACTGAAGCTTTCTTT. Residues: CASSPDRGNTEAFF.

The chain is built from TRBV10-2 and TRBJ1-5; D ambiguous. CDR3 size: 15 residues. Germline values: CDR1 WSHSY, CDR2 SAAADI. The V gene lost 6 bases and the J gene lost 0 bases, with 12 bases spanning the gap. The CDR3: CASSPDWYSNQPQHF. The DNA of the CDR3 is TGCGCCAGCAGCCCTGACTGGTATAGCAATCAGCCCCAGCATTTT.

This clone has more than one count but fewer than ten. The rearrangement links TRBV21-1 to TRBJ1-6; the table's TRBD1 call for D was not verified on the DNA. TRBV21-1 is an annotated pseudogene. This CDR3 is built from 15 residues. The CDR3 region is CASARTGTYNSPLHF. The CDR3 DNA follows: TGTGCCAGCGCTAGGACAGGAACCTATAATTCACCCCTCCACTTT.

The CDR3 coding sequence is TGTGCCAGTAGTATTTCACTAGGGGGTCTGGAGACCCAGTACTTC. This encodes CASSISLGGLETQYF. The gene calls are TRBV19 and TRBJ2-5; TRBD1 is a possible D gene (6 bases). CDR1 and CDR2 from the germline V gene are LNHDA and SQIVND (reference sequence). The V end lost 3 bases, the J end lost 5 bases, and 16 bases lay between the germline ends. The CDR3 covers 15 residues.

The J gene is TRBJ1-1, the V gene TRBV10-1; 9 bases fit TRBD1. Trimming at V came to 2 bases and at J to 1 base, leaving 5 bases not matched to a gene. From germline, CDR1 is WNHNN and CDR2 SYGVQD (reference sequence). The CDR3 sequence is 16 residues long. The CDR3 sequence: CASSETPGQGNTEAFF. In nucleotides, the CDR3 is TGCGCCAGCAGTGAGACTCCGGGACAGGGGAACACTGAAGCTTTCTTT.

The chain is built from TRBV7-9 and TRBJ2-1; TRBD2 matches at 10 bases. The CDR3 is made up of 16 amino acids. The germline V gene encodes CDR1 SEHNR and CDR2 FQNEAQ (reference sequence). J was trimmed by 8 bases and V by 2 bases; bases with no gene match: 9. CDR3 nucleotide sequence: TGTGCCAGCAGCTTATGGATCTCTAGCGGGAGCGATGAGCAGTTCTTC. Translating it yields CASSLWISSGSDEQFF.

The V and J genes are TRBV6-5 and TRBJ1-2; D unclear. The CDR3 length is 14 residues. V lost 2 bases to trimming and J lost 4 bases, with 11 bases between them. Looked up from germline, CDR1 is MNHEY and CDR2 is SVGAGI. The CDR3 sequence is CASSYGRGSYGYTF. Written as DNA, the CDR3 is TGTGCCAGCAGTTACGGGCGGGGATCCTATGGCTACACCTTC.

The V and J genes are TRBV11-3 and TRBJ1-2, with 7 nucleotides matching TRBD1. CDR3 size: 17 residues. Germline lookup yields CDR1 SGHNT and CDR2 YENEEA. V shed 1 base and J 0 bases; nucleotides not matched to a gene: 8. CDR3 sequence (DNA): TGTGCCAGCAGCTTAGTATTCGGGACAGAACCTAACTATGGCTACACCTTC. Its translation is CASSLVFGTEPNYGYTF.

The DNA of the CDR3 is TGTGCCAGCAGGACTAGAGAGAACACCGGGGAGCTGTTTTTT. Translation: CASRTRENTGELFF. The chain is built from TRBV4-2 and TRBJ2-2; possibly TRBD2 for D (6 bases). The V end lost 6 bases, the J end lost 1 base, and 9 bases lay between the germline ends. The CDR3 extends over 14 amino acids. Germline-derived CDR1 and CDR2 are LGHNA and YNFKEQ.

The chain employs TRBV5-4 and TRBJ2-7, with TRBD2 matching over 10 bases. The CDR3 spans 15 residues. The V segment lost 3 bases and the J segment 4 bases; nucleotides outside the gene matches: 7. In germline, CDR1 is SGHNT, CDR2 YYREEE (reference sequence). Written as DNA, the CDR3 is TGTGCCAGCAGCTATCCGGGACTAGCGTCTTACGAGCAGTACTTC. Its protein product is CASSYPGLASYEQYF.

This sequence joins TRBV15 and TRBJ2-1; D might be TRBD2 (6 bases). V lost 7 bases, J lost 4 bases, and 20 bases lay in between. The CDR3 is 16 residues long. Looked up from germline, CDR1 is LNHNV and CDR2 is YYDKDF (reference sequence). CDR3 sequence: CATTPGRQILYNEQFF. Written as DNA, the CDR3 is TGTGCCACCACCCCAGGGAGGCAGATTCTATACAATGAGCAGTTCTTC.

The sample holds many counts of this clone. V is TRBV3-1 (or the pseudogene TRBV3-2) and J is TRBJ2-5; 10 bases match TRBD1. The CDR3 length is 13 residues. With V trimmed by 4 bases and J by 6 bases, 2 bases remained unmatched. CDR1 is LGHDT and CDR2 is YNNKEL in the germline V gene (reference sequence). The CDR3 DNA sequence: TGTGCCAGCAGCCGACAGGGGGCAAAGACCCAGTACTTC. It encodes CASSRQGAKTQYF.

V usage is TRBV5-1 and J usage is TRBJ2-4; a possible D gene is TRBD1 (6 bases). The CDR3 is 13 amino acids. Germline assignment: CDR1 SGHRS and CDR2 YFSETQ. Trimming took off 4 bases at V and 5 bases at J, with 10 bases between the two ends. CDR3 coding DNA: TGCGCCAGCAGCCAAGAGGGGGAAAACATTCAGTACTTC. Its translation is CASSQEGENIQYF.

This clone appeared a single time. The chain employs TRBV4-3 and TRBJ2-1, with TRBD2 matching 8 bases. From germline, CDR1 is LGHNA and CDR2 YSLEER. The V segment lost 4 bases and the J segment 5 bases; nucleotides outside the gene matches: 13. This CDR3 comprises 17 residues. As DNA, the CDR3 is TGCGCCAGCAGCCCCCTCCTAACAGCGGGAGAAGACAATGAGCAGTTCTTC. Protein: CASSPLLTAGEDNEQFF.

This chain joins TRBV11-2 and TRBJ1-5; TRBD1 aligns across 8 bases. Germline V gene sequence: CDR1 SGHAT, CDR2 FQNNGV. CDR3 size: 17 residues. With 1 base clipped from V and 5 bases from J, the junction kept 10 bases outside the gene matches. The CDR3 sequence is CASSLGWWQGADQPQHF. The CDR3 coding sequence is TGTGCCAGCAGCTTAGGGTGGTGGCAGGGGGCGGATCAGCCCCAGCATTTT.

The J gene is TRBJ2-1, the V gene TRBV2; TRBD2 aligns across 7 bases. With 6 bases clipped from V and 4 bases from J, the junction kept 12 bases outside the gene matches. CDR3 length equals 16 residues. Germline V gives CDR1 SNHLY, CDR2 FYNNEI. This CDR3 is CASRLYSGTIYNEQFF. The CDR3 nucleotides read TGTGCCAGCAGACTATATTCCGGGACTATTTACAATGAGCAGTTCTTC.

This clone was picked up a small number of times. The J gene is TRBJ1-2, the V gene TRBV7-2; D gene uncertain. CDR1 and CDR2 from the germline V gene are SGHTA and FQGNSA. The V gene lost 3 bases and the J gene lost 4 bases, with 9 bases spanning the gap. The CDR3 spans 13 residues. CDR3 in DNA: TGTGCCAGCAGCTTCAGCGGGATCTATGGCTACACCTTC. This translates into CASSFSGIYGYTF.

The rearrangement uses TRBV2 and TRBJ1-1, with unresolved D. The V end was cut by 6 bases, the J end by 1 base, with 3 bases between. CDR3 size: 11 residues. The germline gives CDR1 SNHLY, CDR2 FYNNEI. The CDR3 DNA reads as TGTGCCAGCAGACAGAACACTGAAGCTTTCTTT. Translating gives CASRQNTEAFF.

The rearrangement joins TRBV10-3 to TRBJ2-2; the match to TRBD2 covers 10 bases. Trimming at V came to 4 bases and at J to 2 bases, leaving 4 bases not matched to a gene. CDR3 length: 16 residues. In germline, CDR1 is ENHRY, CDR2 SYGVKD. For the CDR3, the DNA is TGTGCCATCAGTGCCAGCGGGAGGGTTAACACCGGGGAGCTGTTTTTT. Amino acid sequence: CAISASGRVNTGELFF.

This chain links TRBV25-1 with TRBJ1-1; D is unresolved. CDR1 is MGHDK, CDR2 SYGVNS, per germline. The CDR3 extends over 12 amino acids. Deletions cut 6 bases from V and 0 bases from J, with 5 bases between. The CDR3 DNA follows: TGTGCCAGCAGGTCCGTGAACACTGAAGCTTTCTTT. Translating it yields CASRSVNTEAFF.

This chain uses TRBV27 with TRBJ1-4; possible D gene TRBD1, 5 bases. Germline V gene lookup returns CDR1 MNHEY and CDR2 SMNVEV (reference sequence). V was shortened by 4 bases and J by 2 bases, with 11 bases between the two germline ends. CDR3 length: 15 amino acids. This CDR3 reads CASSSGDRTNEKLFF. In DNA form, the CDR3 reads TGTGCCAGCAGTTCGGGGGACCGCACTAATGAAAAACTGTTTTTT.

J is TRBJ1-2 and V is TRBV12-3 or TRBV12-4; a weak D match, TRBD1 (5 bases). The V end lost 10 bases, the J end lost 6 bases, and 12 bases lay between the germline ends. The CDR3 has 11 residues. The CDR3 region is CATQGNHGYTF. CDR3 DNA sequence: TGTGCCACCCAGGGTAATCATGGCTACACCTTC.

This chain joins TRBV28 and TRBJ1-3; 7 bases agree with TRBD1. Germline-derived CDR1 and CDR2 are MDHEN and SYDVKM. The CDR3 runs to 16 residues. V lost 6 bases and J lost 0; bases outside the gene matches: 8. Here the CDR3 reads CASRQGGTVSGNTIYF. For the CDR3, the DNA is TGTGCCAGCAGACAAGGGGGCACAGTCTCTGGAAACACCATATATTTT.

This clone turned up a few times. This CDR3 is also generated by other DNA sequences in the sample. The V call is TRBV24-1, the J call TRBJ2-3; 7 bases line up with TRBD1. This CDR3 is 13 amino acids long. V lost 9 bases and J lost 3; bases outside the gene matches: 5. Germline CDR1 is KGHDR and CDR2 is SFDVKD. CDR3 sequence reads: CATGQEVTDTQYF. In nucleotides, the CDR3 is TGTGCCACCGGACAGGAGGTGACAGATACGCAGTATTTT.

This chain links TRBV3-1 (or the pseudogene TRBV3-2) with TRBJ2-3; the match to TRBD1 covers 9 bases. This CDR3 spans 15 amino acids. V was clipped by 4 bases and J by 5 bases; unmatched bases: 7. Germline V CDR1 and CDR2: LGHDT, YNNKEL (reference sequence). CDR3 residues: CASSPRDRVKDTQYF. The CDR3 nucleotides are TGTGCCAGCAGCCCCCGGGACAGGGTAAAAGATACGCAGTATTTT.

V usage is TRBV15 and J usage is TRBJ1-3; D is ambiguous. The V and J ends lost 2 bases and 3 bases respectively, with 8 bases between them. Germline values: CDR1 LNHNV, CDR2 YYDKDF (reference sequence). The CDR3 has 14 residues. CDR3 protein: CATSRTIGGNTIYF. CDR3 nucleotide sequence: TGTGCCACCAGCAGAACTATAGGTGGAAACACCATATATTTT.

For the CDR3, the DNA is TGTGCCAGCAGCTCCAGACTCAACTCCTACGAGCAGTACTTC. This translates into CASSSRLNSYEQYF. The rearrangement joins TRBV11-3 to TRBJ2-7; D gene unclear. The V gene lost 4 bases and the J gene lost 0 bases, with 10 bases spanning the gap. This CDR3 spans 14 amino acids. The germline CDR1 and CDR2 sequences are SGHNT and YENEEA.

In nucleotides, the CDR3 is TGTGCCAGCAGCCAGGAGCCTAGCGGGAGGTACGAGCAGTACTTC. Its protein product is CASSQEPSGRYEQYF. The gene calls are TRBV14 and TRBJ2-7, with 11 bases lining up with TRBD2. V lost 3 bases, J lost 4 bases, and 5 bases stayed unmatched. Germline CDR1 and CDR2: SGHDN and FVKESK. CDR3 length: 15 residues.